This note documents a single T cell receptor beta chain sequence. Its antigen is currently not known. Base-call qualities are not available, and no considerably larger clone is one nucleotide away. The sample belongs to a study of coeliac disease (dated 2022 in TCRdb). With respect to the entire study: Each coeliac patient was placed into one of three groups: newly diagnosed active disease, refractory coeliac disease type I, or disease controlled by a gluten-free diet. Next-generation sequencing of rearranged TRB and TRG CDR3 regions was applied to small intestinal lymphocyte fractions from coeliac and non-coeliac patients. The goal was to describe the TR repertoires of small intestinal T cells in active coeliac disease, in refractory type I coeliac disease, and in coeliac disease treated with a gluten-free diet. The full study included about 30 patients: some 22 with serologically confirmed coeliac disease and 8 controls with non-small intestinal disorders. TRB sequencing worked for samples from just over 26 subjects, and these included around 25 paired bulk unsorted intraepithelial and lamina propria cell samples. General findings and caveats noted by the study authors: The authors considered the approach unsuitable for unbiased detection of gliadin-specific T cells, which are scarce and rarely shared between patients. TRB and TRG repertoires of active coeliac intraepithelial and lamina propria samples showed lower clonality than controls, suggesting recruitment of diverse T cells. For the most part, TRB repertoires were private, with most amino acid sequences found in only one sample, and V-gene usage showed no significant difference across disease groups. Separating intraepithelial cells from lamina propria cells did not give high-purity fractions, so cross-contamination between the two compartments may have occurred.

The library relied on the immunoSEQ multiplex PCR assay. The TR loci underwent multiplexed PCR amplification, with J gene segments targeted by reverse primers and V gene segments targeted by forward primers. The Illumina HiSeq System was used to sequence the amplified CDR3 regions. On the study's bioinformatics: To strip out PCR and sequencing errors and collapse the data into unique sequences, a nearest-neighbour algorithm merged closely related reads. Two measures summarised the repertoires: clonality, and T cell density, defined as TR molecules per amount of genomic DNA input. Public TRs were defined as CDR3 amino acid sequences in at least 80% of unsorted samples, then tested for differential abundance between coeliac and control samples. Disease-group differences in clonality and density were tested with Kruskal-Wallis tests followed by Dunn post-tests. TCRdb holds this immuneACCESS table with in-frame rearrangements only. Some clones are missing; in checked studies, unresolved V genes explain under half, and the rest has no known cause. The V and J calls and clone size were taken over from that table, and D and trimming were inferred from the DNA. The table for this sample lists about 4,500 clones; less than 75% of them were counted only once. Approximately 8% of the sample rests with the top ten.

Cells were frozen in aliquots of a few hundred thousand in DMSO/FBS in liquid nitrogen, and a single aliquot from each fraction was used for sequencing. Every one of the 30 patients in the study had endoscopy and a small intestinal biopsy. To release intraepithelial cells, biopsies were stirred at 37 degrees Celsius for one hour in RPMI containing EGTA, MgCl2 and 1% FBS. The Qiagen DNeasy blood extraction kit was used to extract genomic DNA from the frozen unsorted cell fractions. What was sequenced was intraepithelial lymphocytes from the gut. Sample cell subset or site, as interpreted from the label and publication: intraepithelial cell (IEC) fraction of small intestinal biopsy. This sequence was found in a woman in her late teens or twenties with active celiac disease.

The nucleotides are TGTGCCAGTATGGGAGCGGAGACCTCCTACGAGCAGTACTTC. This is translated as CASMGAETSYEQYF. This sequence uses TRBV11-2 and TRBJ2-7; the best D guess is TRBD2, with 5 bases matching. The germline V gene specifies SGHAT as CDR1 and FQNNGV as CDR2. The CDR3 covers 14 residues, taking in both the cysteine and the phenylalanine. Only CDR3 DNA is held: 42 bases, read in frame from base 1. The germline ends are 15 bases apart after V is trimmed by 9 bases and J by 0 bases.